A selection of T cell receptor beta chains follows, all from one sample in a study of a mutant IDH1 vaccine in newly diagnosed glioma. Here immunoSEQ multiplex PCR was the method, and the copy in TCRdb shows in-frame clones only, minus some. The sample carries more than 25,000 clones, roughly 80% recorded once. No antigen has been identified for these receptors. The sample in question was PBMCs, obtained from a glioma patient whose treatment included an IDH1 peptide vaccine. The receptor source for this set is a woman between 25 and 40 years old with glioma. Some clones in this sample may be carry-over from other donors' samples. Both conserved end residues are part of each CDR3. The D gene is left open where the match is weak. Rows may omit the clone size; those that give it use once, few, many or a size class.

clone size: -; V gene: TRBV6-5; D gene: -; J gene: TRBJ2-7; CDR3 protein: CASSYSNSDAYEQYF; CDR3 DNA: TGTGCCAGCAGTTACTCGAATTCAGATGCCTACGAGCAGTACTTC
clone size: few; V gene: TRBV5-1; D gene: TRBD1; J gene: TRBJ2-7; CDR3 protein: CASSPGTGPHGEQYF; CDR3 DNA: TGCGCCAGCAGCCCCGGGACAGGGCCTCACGGGGAGCAGTACTTC
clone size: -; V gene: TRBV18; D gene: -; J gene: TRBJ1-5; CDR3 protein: CASRGPNQPQHF; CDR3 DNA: TGTGCCAGCCGAGGGCCCAATCAGCCCCAGCATTTT
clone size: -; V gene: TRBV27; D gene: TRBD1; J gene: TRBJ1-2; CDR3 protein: CASSPRQGASLDYTF; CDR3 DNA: TGTGCCAGCAGTCCTCGACAGGGAGCCTCTTTGGACTACACCTTC
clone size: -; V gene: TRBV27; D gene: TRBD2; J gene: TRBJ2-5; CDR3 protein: CASSSPQVAGGPGETQYF; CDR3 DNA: TGTGCCAGCAGTTCCCCCCAGGTTGCGGGAGGGCCGGGAGAGACCCAGTACTTC
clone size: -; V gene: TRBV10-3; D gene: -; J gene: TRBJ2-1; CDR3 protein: CAISERTQSGRNEQFF; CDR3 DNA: TGTGCCATCAGTGAGCGTACCCAGTCGGGGCGCAATGAGCAGTTCTTC
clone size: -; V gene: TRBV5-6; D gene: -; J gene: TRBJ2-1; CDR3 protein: CASSLNRNEQFF; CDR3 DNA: TGTGCCAGCAGCTTGAATAGGAATGAGCAGTTCTTC
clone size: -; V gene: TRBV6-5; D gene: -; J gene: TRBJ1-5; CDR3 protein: CASSQADNQPQHF; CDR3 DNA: TGTGCCAGCAGCCAAGCGGACAATCAGCCCCAGCATTTT
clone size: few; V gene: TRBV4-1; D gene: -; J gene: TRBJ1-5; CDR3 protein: CASSQVWGSNQPQHF; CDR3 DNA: TGCGCCAGCAGCCAAGTTTGGGGTAGCAATCAGCCCCAGCATTTT
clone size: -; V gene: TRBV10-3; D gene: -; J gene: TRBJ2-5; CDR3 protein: CAMAREQETQYF; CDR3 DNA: TGTGCCATGGCGAGGGAACAAGAGACCCAGTACTTC
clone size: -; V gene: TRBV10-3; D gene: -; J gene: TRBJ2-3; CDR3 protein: CAISEGGDTQYF; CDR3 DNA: TGTGCCATCAGTGAGGGGGGAGATACGCAGTATTTT
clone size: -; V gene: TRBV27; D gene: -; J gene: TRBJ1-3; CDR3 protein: CASSLSRGNTIYF; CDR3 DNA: TGTGCCAGCAGTTTATCAAGGGGAAACACCATATATTTT
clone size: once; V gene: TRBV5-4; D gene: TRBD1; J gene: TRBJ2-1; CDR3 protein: CASSSEGASGKVLYNEQFF; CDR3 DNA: TGTGCCAGCAGCTCCGAGGGGGCCTCCGGGAAAGTCTTGTACAATGAGCAGTTCTTC
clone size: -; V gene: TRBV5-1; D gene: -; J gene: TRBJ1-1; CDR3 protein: CASTLNGWDTEAFF; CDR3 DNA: TGCGCCAGCACGCTGAACGGATGGGACACTGAAGCTTTCTTT
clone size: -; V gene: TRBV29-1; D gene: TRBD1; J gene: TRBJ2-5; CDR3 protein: CSVGHTGGETQYF; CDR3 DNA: TGCAGCGTTGGTCACACAGGGGGGGAGACCCAGTACTTC
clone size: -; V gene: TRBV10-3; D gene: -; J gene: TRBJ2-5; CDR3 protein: CAISLSALDGETQYF; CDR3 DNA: TGTGCCATCAGTCTTAGCGCGCTGGATGGCGAGACCCAGTACTTC
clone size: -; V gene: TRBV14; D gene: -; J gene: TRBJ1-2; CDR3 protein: CASSQSQVYGYTF; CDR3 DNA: TGTGCCAGCAGCCAATCGCAGGTATATGGCTACACCTTC
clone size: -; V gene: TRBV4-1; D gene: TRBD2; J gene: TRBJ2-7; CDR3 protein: CASSQDPGGLGEQYF; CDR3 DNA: TGCGCCAGCAGCCAAGATCCGGGGGGACTTGGAGAGCAGTACTTC
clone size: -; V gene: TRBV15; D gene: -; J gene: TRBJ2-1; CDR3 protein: CATSRGRQGTYNEQFF; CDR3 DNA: TGTGCCACCAGCAGAGGACGGCAGGGGACCTACAATGAGCAGTTCTTC
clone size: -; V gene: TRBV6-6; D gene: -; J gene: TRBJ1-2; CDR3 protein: CASSSYDSNGYTF; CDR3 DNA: TGTGCCAGCAGTTCTTACGACAGCAATGGCTACACCTTC
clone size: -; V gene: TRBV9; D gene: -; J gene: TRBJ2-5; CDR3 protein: CASSGSGRPQETQYF; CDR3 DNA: TGTGCCAGCAGCGGGAGCGGGCGCCCCCAAGAGACCCAGTACTTC
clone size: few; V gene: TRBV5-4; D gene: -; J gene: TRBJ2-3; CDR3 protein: CASSLVSRGTTVTSTDTQYF; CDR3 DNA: TGTGCCAGCAGCTTGGTCTCTCGGGGGACCACCGTGACTAGCACAGATACGCAGTATTTT
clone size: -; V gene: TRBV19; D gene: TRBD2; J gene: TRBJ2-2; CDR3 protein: CATRMRLAGGINTGELFF; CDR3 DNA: TGTGCCACCCGGATGAGACTAGCGGGAGGAATTAACACCGGGGAGCTGTTTTTT
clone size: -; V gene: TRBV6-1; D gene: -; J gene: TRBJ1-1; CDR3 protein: CASSVKQGSNTEAFF; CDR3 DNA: TGTGCCAGCAGTGTAAAACAGGGCTCGAACACTGAAGCTTTCTTT
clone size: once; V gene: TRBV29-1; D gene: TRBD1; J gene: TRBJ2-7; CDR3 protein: CSVSRDRGWEQYF; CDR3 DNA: TGCAGCGTCTCCCGGGACAGAGGTTGGGAGCAGTACTTC
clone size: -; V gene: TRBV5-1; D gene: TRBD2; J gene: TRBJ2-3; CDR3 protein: CASSRLTSGVGDTQYF; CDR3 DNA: TGCGCCAGCAGCCGCCTGACTAGCGGGGTCGGAGATACGCAGTATTTT
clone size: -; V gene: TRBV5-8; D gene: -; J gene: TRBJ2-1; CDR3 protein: CASSLIGIGSNEQFF; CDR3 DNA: TGTGCCAGCAGCTTGATAGGGATCGGTTCCAATGAGCAGTTCTTC
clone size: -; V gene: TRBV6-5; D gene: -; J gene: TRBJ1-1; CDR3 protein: CASSLTKGVGTEAFF; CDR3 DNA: TGTGCCAGCAGCCTAACTAAAGGGGTTGGGACTGAAGCTTTCTTT
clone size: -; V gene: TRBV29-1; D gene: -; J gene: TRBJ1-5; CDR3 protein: CSVGTGNQPQHF; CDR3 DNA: TGCAGCGTTGGGACAGGCAATCAGCCCCAGCATTTT
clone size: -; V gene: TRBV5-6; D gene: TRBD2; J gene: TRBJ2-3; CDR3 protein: CASSSQGLASTDTQYF; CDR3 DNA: TGTGCCAGCAGCTCGCAGGGACTAGCGAGCACAGATACGCAGTATTTT
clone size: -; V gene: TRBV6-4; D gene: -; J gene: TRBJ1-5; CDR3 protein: CASSDCGAGNQPQHF; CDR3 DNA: TGTGCCAGCAGTGACTGCGGCGCGGGCAATCAGCCCCAGCATTTT
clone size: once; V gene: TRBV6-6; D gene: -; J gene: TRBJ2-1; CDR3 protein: CASSDSGVGSYNEQFF; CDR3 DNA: TGTGCCAGCAGTGACTCAGGGGTGGGCTCCTACAATGAGCAGTTCTTC
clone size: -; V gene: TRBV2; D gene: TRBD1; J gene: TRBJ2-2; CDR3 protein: CASSLQGDTGELFF; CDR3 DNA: TGTGCCAGCAGTCTACAGGGGGACACCGGGGAGCTGTTTTTT
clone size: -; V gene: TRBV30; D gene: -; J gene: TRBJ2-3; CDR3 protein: CAWDTSRADTQYF; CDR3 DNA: TGTGCCTGGGACACCTCCCGGGCAGATACGCAGTATTTT
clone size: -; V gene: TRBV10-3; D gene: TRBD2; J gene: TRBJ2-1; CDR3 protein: CAISESMYSSSGRAEDEQFF; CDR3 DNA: TGTGCCATCAGTGAGTCAATGTACTCCTCTAGCGGGAGGGCGGAGGATGAGCAGTTCTTC
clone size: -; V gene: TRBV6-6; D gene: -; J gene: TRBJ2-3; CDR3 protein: CASSYTGVIDTQYF; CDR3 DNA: TGTGCCAGCAGTTACACGGGAGTAATAGATACGCAGTATTTT
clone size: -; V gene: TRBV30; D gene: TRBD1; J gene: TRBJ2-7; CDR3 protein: CAWSNDRGYEQYF; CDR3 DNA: TGTGCCTGGAGTAACGACAGGGGGTACGAGCAGTACTTC
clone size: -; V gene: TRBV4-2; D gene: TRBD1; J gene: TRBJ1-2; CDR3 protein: CASSQDNRDRGLGYTF; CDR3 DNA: TGTGCCAGCAGCCAAGATAACCGGGACAGGGGGCTTGGCTACACCTTC
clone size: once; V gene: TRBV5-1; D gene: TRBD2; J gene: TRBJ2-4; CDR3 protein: CASSLAGGAGYIQYF; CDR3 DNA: TGCGCCAGCAGCTTGGCGGGGGGTGCGGGTTACATTCAGTACTTC
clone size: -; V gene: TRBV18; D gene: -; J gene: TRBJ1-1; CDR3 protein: CASSPGGQGTEAFF; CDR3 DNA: TGTGCCAGCTCACCAGGGGGCCAGGGAACTGAAGCTTTCTTT
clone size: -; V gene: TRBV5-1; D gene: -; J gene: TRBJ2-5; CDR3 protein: CASSSEGALRRWQETQYF; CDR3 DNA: TGCGCCAGCAGCTCCGAAGGGGCGCTAAGACGGTGGCAAGAGACCCAGTACTTC
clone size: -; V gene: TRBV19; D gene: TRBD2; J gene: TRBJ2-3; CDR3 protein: CASSSARVRAGRDTQYF; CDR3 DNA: TGTGCCAGTAGTTCCGCCCGGGTGAGAGCGGGACGAGATACGCAGTATTTT
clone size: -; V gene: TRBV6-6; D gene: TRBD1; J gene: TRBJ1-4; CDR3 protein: CASSLPGQGIPILFF; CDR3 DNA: TGTGCCAGCAGTCTACCGGGACAGGGGATACCTATCCTGTTTTTT
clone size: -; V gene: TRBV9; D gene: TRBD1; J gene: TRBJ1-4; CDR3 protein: CASSIRTGVGEKLFF; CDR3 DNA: TGTGCCAGCAGCATTCGGACAGGGGTGGGGGAAAAACTGTTTTTT
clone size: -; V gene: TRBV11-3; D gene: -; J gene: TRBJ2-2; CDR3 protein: CASSFTESTGELFF; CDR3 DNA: TGTGCCAGCAGCTTCACAGAAAGCACCGGGGAGCTGTTTTTT
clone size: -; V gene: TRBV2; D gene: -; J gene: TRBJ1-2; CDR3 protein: CASSERNYGYTF; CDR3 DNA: TGTGCCAGCAGTGAACGGAACTATGGCTACACCTTC
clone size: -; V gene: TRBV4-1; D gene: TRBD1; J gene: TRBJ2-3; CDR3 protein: CASSETGTGEDTQYF; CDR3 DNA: TGCGCCAGCAGCGAGACCGGGACAGGGGAAGATACGCAGTATTTT
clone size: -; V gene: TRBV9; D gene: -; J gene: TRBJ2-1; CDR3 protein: CASSLGGGSYNEQFF; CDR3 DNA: TGTGCCAGCAGCCTGGGGGGTGGCTCCTACAATGAGCAGTTCTTC
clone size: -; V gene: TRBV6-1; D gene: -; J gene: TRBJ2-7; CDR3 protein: CASSEAPGRYF; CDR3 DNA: TGTGCCAGCAGTGAAGCTCCGGGGCGGTACTTC
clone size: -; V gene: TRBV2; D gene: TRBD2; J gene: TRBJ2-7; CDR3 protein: CASSRLAGGPSYEQYF; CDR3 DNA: TGTGCCAGCAGCAGACTAGCGGGAGGCCCCAGCTACGAGCAGTACTTC
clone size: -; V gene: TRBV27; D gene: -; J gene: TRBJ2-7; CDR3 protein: CASSKGRQYGEQYF; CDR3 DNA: TGTGCCAGCAGTAAGGGGAGACAGTATGGTGAGCAGTACTTC
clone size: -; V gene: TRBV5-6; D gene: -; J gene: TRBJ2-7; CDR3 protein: CASSSTGGTAFSYEQYF; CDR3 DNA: TGTGCCAGCAGCTCTACGGGGGGGACAGCTTTTTCCTACGAGCAGTACTTC
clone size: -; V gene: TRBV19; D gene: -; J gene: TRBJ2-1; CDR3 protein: CASRSGYSSWFF; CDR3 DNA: TGTGCCAGTAGATCGGGGTACAGTAGCTGGTTCTTC
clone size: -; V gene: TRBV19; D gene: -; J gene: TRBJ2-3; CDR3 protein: CASSIELPTDTQYF; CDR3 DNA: TGTGCCAGTAGTATCGAGCTACCAACAGATACGCAGTATTTT
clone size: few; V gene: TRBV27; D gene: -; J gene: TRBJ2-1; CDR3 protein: CASSSGAGYNEQFF; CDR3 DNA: TGTGCCAGCAGTTCTGGGGCTGGCTACAATGAGCAGTTCTTC
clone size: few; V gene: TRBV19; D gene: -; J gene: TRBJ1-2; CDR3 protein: CASSIPGWDYGYTF; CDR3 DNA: TGTGCCAGTAGTATACCGGGGTGGGACTATGGCTACACCTTC
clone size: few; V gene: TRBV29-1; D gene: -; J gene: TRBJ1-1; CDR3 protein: CSVGGGNTEAFF; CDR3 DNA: TGCAGCGTTGGGGGAGGGAACACTGAAGCTTTCTTT
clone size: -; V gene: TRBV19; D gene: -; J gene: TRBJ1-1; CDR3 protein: CASKGTANTEAFF; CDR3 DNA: TGTGCCAGTAAGGGGACCGCGAACACTGAAGCTTTCTTT